Shown below are 10 T cell receptor beta chains from a single sample sequenced in a study of beta chain features in type 1 diabetes (dated by TCRdb to the late 2010s). On the study overall, not on this receptor specifically: In all four CD4+ subsets, TCRB CDR3 length was moderately but significantly shorter in type 1 diabetes patients.

The library was generated by the immunoSEQ multiplex PCR assay. All of the isolated RNA was reverse transcribed with the High Capacity cDNA Reverse Transcription Kit, so expressed TCRB transcripts were sequenced. As stored in TCRdb, this immuneACCESS dataset retains in-frame rearrangements with V and J assigned. A fraction of the clones does not appear; measured against another copy, unresolved V genes explain less than half of the discrepancy, and the remainder lacks a known reason. The sample records about 16,000 clones, approximately 70% of which are singletons. Around 0.8% of the sample is held by the ten biggest clonotypes. Antigens of these TCRs are unknown. Sequencing used stem cell memory CD4+ T cells from blood. This specimen's cell subset or site label, per the study, means: stem cell-like memory CD4+ T cells. All receptors come from a man aged 25 to 40 with type 1 diabetes.

The rearrangement links TRBV7-8 to TRBJ1-1; 7 bases are a match to TRBD1. Trimming at V came to 5 bases and at J to 0 bases, leaving 6 bases not matched to a gene. Germline assignment: CDR1 SGHVS and CDR2 FQNEAQ. The CDR3 loop spans 15 amino acids. The CDR3: CASSKQGQMNTEAFF. The CDR3 DNA reads TGTGCCAGCAGCAAACAGGGGCAGATGAACACTGAAGCTTTCTTT.

V is TRBV28 and J is TRBJ2-7; perhaps TRBD1 as D (5 bases). In germline, CDR1 is MDHEN, CDR2 SYDVKM. The CDR3 runs 12 residues. The ends were cut back, 7 bases at V and 0 bases at J, with 7 bases in the middle. As DNA, the CDR3 is TGTGCCAGCACGGACACCTCCTACGAGCAGTACTTC. Translation: CASTDTSYEQYF.

The chain joins TRBV15 to TRBJ2-1, with 7 positions matching TRBD1. This CDR3 is 18 amino acids long. J gave up 4 bases and V 3 bases, and 15 bases lay outside the gene matches. CDR1 is LNHNV and CDR2 is YYDKDF in the germline V gene (reference sequence). In DNA form, the CDR3 reads TGTGCCACCAGCAGCTTTCCCGGTTTGTACAGGGGTTACAATGAGCAGTTCTTC. Amino acid sequence: CATSSFPGLYRGYNEQFF.

The gene calls are TRBV10-3 and TRBJ2-3; TRBD1 agrees at 8 bases. After removal of 2 bases from V and 1 base from J, the junction contained 2 bases not matched to a gene. The CDR3 is 15 amino acids. CDR1 is ENHRY, CDR2 SYGVKD, per germline. The CDR3 reads CAISERGQGTDTQYF. The CDR3 DNA reads TGTGCCATCAGTGAGCGGGGACAGGGCACAGATACGCAGTATTTT.

This chain connects TRBV2 to TRBJ2-3; D uncertain. Trimming took off 5 bases at V and 4 bases at J, with 4 bases between the two ends. CDR1 and CDR2 (germline): SNHLY, FYNNEI. The CDR3 sequence is 11 residues long. CDR3 nucleotides: TGTGCCAGCAGTTATGCAGATACGCAGTATTTT. Translation gives CASSYADTQYF.

This clone turned up a few times. The chain carries TRBV5-1 and TRBJ2-3, with D possibly matching TRBD1 (6 bases). The CDR3 has 14 residues. Germline V gives CDR1 SGHRS, CDR2 YFSETQ. V gave up 1 base and J gave up 5 bases, with 11 bases separating them. CDR3 residues: CASSLPGQQDTQYF. The CDR3 bases are TGCGCCAGCAGCTTGCCCGGACAGCAAGATACGCAGTATTTT.

The chain uses TRBV18 and TRBJ1-4; D perhaps matches TRBD1 (6 bases). Trimming removed 3 bases from V and 6 bases from J, with 11 bases in between. Germline CDR1 is KGHSH and CDR2 is LQKENI. CDR3 length: 14 amino acids. The CDR3 protein is CASSPGRGHEKLFF. The CDR3 DNA is TGTGCCAGCTCACCGGGCAGGGGCCATGAAAAACTGTTTTTT.

The V and J genes are TRBV14 and TRBJ2-2; 9 bases align to TRBD2. Germline CDR1 and CDR2: SGHDN and FVKESK. CDR3 length equals 16 residues. The trim removed 5 bases at V and 2 bases at J, leaving 6 bases unmatched. CDR3 loop: CASSTAGGVNTGELFF. For the CDR3, the DNA is TGTGCCAGCAGCACCGCGGGAGGGGTAAACACCGGGGAGCTGTTTTTT.

The V call is TRBV28, the J call TRBJ1-6; 8 bases are a match to TRBD1. CDR3 length: 13 amino acids. With V trimmed by 10 bases and J by 7 bases, 6 bases remained unmatched. CDR1 and CDR2 (germline): MDHEN, SYDVKM. The CDR3 spells CAIRQGTNSPLHF. DNA for the CDR3: TGTGCCATCCGACAGGGGACAAATTCACCCCTCCACTTT.

V gene TRBV21-1 combines with J gene TRBJ1-5; TRBD1 reflects the table's D call only, with no check against the DNA. TRBV21-1 is deemed a pseudogene. CDR3 size: 15 residues. CDR3 region: CASSKEGNSNQPQHF. Here the CDR3 DNA reads TGTGCCAGCAGCAAAGAGGGGAATAGCAATCAGCCCCAGCATTTT.